This TCR beta chain is drawn from a study of cytomegalovirus exposure and HLA in healthy donors. Whole-study findings and limits: Immune exposure data for these donors was limited to CMV serostatus.

PCR primers comprised 60 Vbeta and 13 Jbeta primers. Some clones are missing from TCRdb's copy, which holds only in-frame ones; the method was immunoSEQ multiplex PCR. The sample contains about 130,000 clones, around 8.5% of which appear only once. Details on this clone: Its antigen is as yet unknown.

Germline CDR1 is SGHTA and CDR2 is FQGNSA. The CDR3 spans 15 residues. With V trimmed by 2 bases and J by 5 bases, 7 bases remained unmatched. The TCR sequence derives from a man aged 40-49 years in good health and CMV-seronegative. Sequenced: PBMCs. The chain joins TRBV7-2 to TRBJ2-7, with 9 bases fitting TRBD2. The CDR3 loop reads CASSLNSGGVDEQYF. Here the CDR3 DNA reads TGTGCCAGCAGCTTAAATAGCGGGGGAGTGGACGAGCAGTACTTC.